The following is a T cell receptor (beta chain) sequence with its context. Its antigen is currently unknown. These data belong to a study of cytomegalovirus exposure and HLA in healthy donors. Whole-study results and caveats: Highly shared sequence variants in one cluster were likely a sequencing artifact.

The primer mix had 60 Vbeta and 13 Jbeta primers. The assay was immunoSEQ multiplex PCR, and TCRdb's table has in-frame clones only and misses some. Listed are about 51,000 clones; less than 2.5% falls within the top ten. The germline CDR1 and CDR2 sequences are SGDLS and YYNGEE. The CDR3 length is 14 residues. V was trimmed by 0 bases and J by 4 bases, leaving 11 bases between them. This clonotype originated in a female donor in good health and CMV-seronegative. What was sequenced was PBMCs. The chain is built from TRBV9 and TRBJ2-7; a possible D gene is TRBD2 (6 bases). In nucleotides, the CDR3 is TGTGCCAGCAGCGTAGACGGGGGTTCGTACGAGCAGTACTTC. It is translated as CASSVDGGSYEQYF.